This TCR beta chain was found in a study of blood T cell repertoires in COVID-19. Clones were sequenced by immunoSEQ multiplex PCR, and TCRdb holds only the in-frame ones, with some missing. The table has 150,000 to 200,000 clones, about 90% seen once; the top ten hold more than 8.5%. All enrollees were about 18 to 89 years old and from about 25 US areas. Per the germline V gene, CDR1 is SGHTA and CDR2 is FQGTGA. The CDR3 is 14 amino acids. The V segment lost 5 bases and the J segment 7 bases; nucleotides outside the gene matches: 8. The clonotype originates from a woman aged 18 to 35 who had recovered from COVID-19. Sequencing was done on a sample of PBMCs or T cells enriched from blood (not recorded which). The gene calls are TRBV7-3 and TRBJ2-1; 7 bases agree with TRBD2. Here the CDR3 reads CASSIAGLANEQFF. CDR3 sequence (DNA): TGTGCCAGCAGCATAGCGGGCTTGGCAAATGAGCAGTTCTTC.